These 30 T cell receptor beta chains came from one sample sequenced in a study of cytomegalovirus exposure and HLA in healthy donors. PCR amplification relied on 60 Vbeta primers (plus 13 Jbeta primers). Clones were read by immunoSEQ multiplex PCR, and TCRdb kept only the in-frame ones, dropping some. The sample has 190,000 or so clones, less than 85% seen once. What was sequenced was PBMCs. Every receptor here comes from a boy aged 5-17 years in good health and CMV-seronegative.

The chain uses TRBV16 and TRBJ2-7; 8 bases map to TRBD1. This CDR3 has 13 residues. The J segment lost 2 bases and the V segment lost 5 bases, leaving 2 bases of the junction unmatched. Germline V lookup: CDR1 KGHSY, CDR2 FQNENV. CDR3 residues: CASSGQGTYEQYF. In DNA, the CDR3 is TGTGCCAGCAGCGGACAGGGAACCTACGAGCAGTACTTC.

This clone came up a few times. This chain links TRBV6-5 with TRBJ2-7, with TRBD1 matching over 7 bases. The CDR3 spans 14 residues. The J segment lost 4 bases and the V segment lost 8 bases, leaving 11 bases of the junction unmatched. Germline V gene lookup returns CDR1 MNHEY and CDR2 SVGAGI. The CDR3 DNA follows: TGTGCCAGCGCATTAGGGGGACAGACTTACGAGCAGTACTTC. Its protein product is CASALGGQTYEQYF.

The chain is built from TRBV7-6 and TRBJ2-1, with a tentative D call TRBD1 (6 bases). The CDR3 consists of 15 residues. Per the germline V gene, CDR1 is SGHVS and CDR2 is FNYEAQ. V lost 1 base and J lost 10, with 17 bases in between. The CDR3 coding sequence is TGTGCCAGCAGCTTAGTGTCAGGGGCGCCGCGAGAGCAGTTCTTC. This translates into CASSLVSGAPREQFF. The variable domain in full, completed from reference TRBV7-6 and TRBJ2-1, reads GAGVSQSPRYKVTKRGQDVALRCDPISGHVSLYWYRQALGQGPEFLTYFNYEAQQDKSGLPNDRFSAERPEGSISTLTIQRTEQRDSAMYRCASSLVSGAPREQFFGPGTRLTVL.

The chain links TRBV7-8 to TRBJ2-7, with 10 bases matching TRBD2. The germline V gene encodes CDR1 SGHVS and CDR2 FQNEAQ. This CDR3 contains 15 residues. With V trimmed by 4 bases and J by 1 base, 4 bases remained unmatched. The CDR3 nucleotides read TGTGCCAGCAGCTATCTAGCGGGAGTTTCCTACGAGCAGTACTTC. As protein: CASSYLAGVSYEQYF.

This clone has a handful of counts. This chain uses TRBV21-1 with TRBJ2-1; TRBD2 is the table's D call and was not checked against the DNA. TRBV21-1 is a known pseudogene. The CDR3 spans 16 residues. CDR3 bases: TGTGCCAGCAGCAAATGGGGGGGGAGGCGCTACAATGAGCAGTTCTTC. Translation gives CASSKWGGRRYNEQFF.

The chain recombines TRBV28 with TRBJ1-2; weak D call: TRBD1 (5 bases). This CDR3 comprises 15 residues. Germline V gives CDR1 MDHEN, CDR2 SYDVKM. V dropped 5 bases and J dropped 0 bases, with 13 bases sitting between them. In nucleotides, the CDR3 is TGTGCCAGCAGTACGCGGTCGGGGGCTAACTATGGCTACACCTTC. It specifies CASSTRSGANYGYTF.

This clone was counted once. The junction and the germline gene differ at one end; a read error may be behind it. The genes are TRBV9 and TRBJ1-5; D call uncertain. Germline V gene lookup returns CDR1 SGDLS and CDR2 YYNGEE. The CDR3 extends over 14 amino acids. The CDR3 nucleotides read TGTGCCAGCGGCGTAACCGGGTCCAATCAGCCCCAGCATTTT. This gives the protein CASGVTGSNQPQHF.

This clone has just a few counts. CDR3 in amino acids: CASSEWEVPYEQYF. Written as DNA, the CDR3 is TGTGCCAGCAGTGAATGGGAGGTTCCCTACGAGCAGTACTTC. This chain joins TRBV25-1 and TRBJ2-7; TRBD2 is a possible D gene (6 bases). Germline V gives CDR1 MGHDK, CDR2 SYGVNS. V shed 1 base and J shed 2 bases, with 9 bases lying between them. The CDR3 runs 14 residues.

This chain links TRBV10-3 with TRBJ2-7; the match to TRBD1 covers 7 bases. V shed 4 bases and J 6 bases; nucleotides not matched to a gene: 9. Germline assignment: CDR1 ENHRY and CDR2 SYGVKD. This CDR3 comprises 14 residues. CDR3 residues: CAISASGTAGEQYF. The CDR3 bases are TGTGCCATCAGTGCGTCGGGGACAGCTGGCGAGCAGTACTTC.

The V and J genes are TRBV5-6 and TRBJ2-7; D gene ambiguous. CDR3 size: 14 residues. The germline gives CDR1 SGHDT, CDR2 YYEEEE. Trimming shortened V by 4 bases and J by 2 bases, and 13 bases separated the two germline ends. This CDR3 reads CASSPQTVAYEQYF. Here the CDR3 DNA reads TGTGCCAGCAGCCCCCAGACTGTTGCCTACGAGCAGTACTTC.

This rearrangement joins TRBV30 to TRBJ1-1, with 8 positions matching TRBD1. Germline V gene data show CDR1 as GTSNPN and CDR2 as SVGIG (reference sequence). With 5 bases clipped from V and 8 bases from J, the junction kept 10 bases outside the gene matches. The CDR3 contains 13 residues. CDR3 sequence (DNA): TGTGCCTGGGCGGACAGGGCCACGGTCGAAGCTTTCTTT. Translating it yields CAWADRATVEAFF.

The V call is TRBV15, the J call TRBJ1-5; 7 positions match TRBD1. This CDR3 region has 15 residues. Germline values: CDR1 LNHNV, CDR2 YYDKDF (reference sequence). Trimming took 3 bases from V and 4 from J; bases not matched to a gene: 6. The CDR3 DNA reads TGTGCCACCAGCAGGGAACAGGGGCCTAATCAGCCCCAGCATTTT. Translating it yields CATSREQGPNQPQHF.

This clone was observed once. The chain joins TRBV27 to TRBJ2-7; 7 bases are a match to TRBD2. J lost 4 bases, V lost 4 bases, and 13 bases had no gene match. The CDR3 length is 16 residues. Germline CDR1 and CDR2: MNHEY and SMNVEV (reference sequence). DNA of the CDR3: TGTGCCAGCAGTTGGGCTGGCGGGAGCAATGCATACGAGCAGTACTTC. It encodes CASSWAGGSNAYEQYF.

Only one count was recorded for this clone. The J gene is TRBJ1-2, the V gene TRBV4-3; 9 bases match TRBD1. The germline CDR1 and CDR2 sequences are LGHNA and YSLEER. Trimming at V came to 3 bases and at J to 5 bases, leaving 13 bases not matched to a gene. CDR3 size: 17 residues. Here the CDR3 reads CASSQEQGAFIFYGYTF. CDR3 DNA sequence: TGCGCCAGCAGCCAGGAACAGGGGGCGTTTATCTTTTATGGCTACACCTTC.

The gene calls are TRBV9 and TRBJ2-2; D possibly corresponds to TRBD1 (7 bases). This CDR3 is built from 15 residues. Trimming cost V 2 bases and J 1 base, with 9 bases left between them. Germline assignment: CDR1 SGDLS and CDR2 YYNGEE. The chain's CDR3 is CASSVRDRNTGELFF. In nucleotides, the CDR3 is TGTGCCAGCAGCGTGCGGGACAGGAACACCGGGGAGCTGTTTTTT.

This clone was seen more than once but under ten times. A read error may account for a junction end that differs from germline. V gene TRBV7-7 combines with J gene TRBJ2-2; 7 bases line up with TRBD1. The CDR3 runs 13 residues. Germline CDR1 reads SSHAT; CDR2 reads FNYEAQ (reference sequence). CDR3 sequence (DNA): TGTGCTAGCAGTACAGGGGAACCCGGGGAGCTGTTTTTT. Encoded protein: CASSTGEPGELFF.

This chain connects TRBV7-8 to TRBJ2-7, with 8 bases that match TRBD2. Germline V CDR1 and CDR2: SGHVS, FQNEAQ. The V and J ends lost 1 base and 4 bases, in that order; junction bases with no gene match: 6. This CDR3 region has 15 residues. The CDR3 DNA is TGTGCCAGCAGCTTAGGGGCGGGAGGAGTTTACGAGCAGTACTTC. It translates to CASSLGAGGVYEQYF. Filled out from reference TRBV7-8 and TRBJ2-7, the complete variable domain reads GAGVSQSPRYKVAKRGQDVALRCDPISGHVSLFWYQQALGQGPEFLTYFQNEAQLDKSGLPSDRFFAERPEGSVSTLKIQRTQQEDSAVYLCASSLGAGGVYEQYFGPGTRLTVT.

The chain joins TRBV21-1 to TRBJ2-3; TRBD1 was called by the table and not checked on the DNA. TRBV21-1 is a pseudogene. The CDR3 has 16 amino acids. The CDR3 nucleotides read TGTGCCAGCAGCAAAGAATCAGGGGGGTCCACAGATACGCAGTATTTT. Its protein is CASSKESGGSTDTQYF.

This chain uses TRBV30 with TRBJ1-2, with D maybe TRBD1 (6 bases). CDR1 GTSNPN and CDR2 SVGIG come from the germline V gene (reference sequence). The CDR3 loop spans 14 amino acids. The ends were cut back, 1 base at V and 4 bases at J, with 13 bases in the middle. Here the CDR3 reads CAWSGDTGPYGYTF. The DNA for the CDR3 is TGTGCCTGGAGTGGGGATACAGGGCCCTATGGCTACACCTTC.

The rearrangement links TRBV9 to TRBJ1-2; 9 bases match TRBD1. This CDR3 is built from 18 residues. V shed 4 bases and J 4 bases; nucleotides not matched to a gene: 17. Germline-derived CDR1 and CDR2 are SGDLS and YYNGEE. CDR3 region: CASSPTVGQGAGSYGYTF. The CDR3 nucleotides read TGTGCCAGCAGCCCCACAGTGGGACAGGGCGCAGGGTCCTATGGCTACACCTTC.

V is TRBV30 and J is TRBJ1-5, with D maybe TRBD1 (5 bases). V dropped 0 bases and J dropped 6 bases, with 18 bases sitting between them. The germline V gene has CDR1 GTSNPN and CDR2 SVGIG (reference sequence). CDR3 length: 16 residues. The CDR3 DNA sequence: TGTGCCTGGAGTGTGGGGGGACTGTCGGGGGGTCAGCCCCAGCATTTT. Translation gives CAWSVGGLSGGQPQHF. Full variable domain (rest looked up from reference TRBV30 and TRBJ1-5): SQTIHQWPATLVQPVGSPLSLECTVEGTSNPNLYWYRQAAGRGLQLLFYSVGIGQISSEVPQNLSASRPQDRQFILSSKKLLLSDSGFYLCAWSVGGLSGGQPQHFGDGTRLSIL.

On this clone: The same CDR3 can be traced to other DNA sequences in this sample. J is TRBJ2-4 and V is TRBV9; D might be TRBD2 (6 bases). The CDR3 covers 15 residues. The V and J ends lost 4 bases and 6 bases respectively, with 17 bases between them. Looked up from germline, CDR1 is SGDLS and CDR2 is YYNGEE. The DNA for the CDR3 is TGTGCCAGCAGCACCCGGGACTTCGGGGGAAACATTCAGTACTTC. It codes for CASSTRDFGGNIQYF.

The V gene is TRBV9, the J gene TRBJ2-2; 8 bases align to TRBD1. Germline CDR1 and CDR2: SGDLS and YYNGEE. The CDR3 is 18 amino acids. The V and J ends lost 0 bases and 6 bases, in that order; junction bases with no gene match: 13. CDR3: CASSVARTGMVLPGELFF. CDR3 DNA sequence: TGTGCCAGCAGCGTAGCCCGGACAGGGATGGTCCTTCCCGGGGAGCTGTTTTTT.

The rearrangement links TRBV20-1 to TRBJ2-1; tentatively, D is TRBD1 (5 bases). V was cut by 2 bases and J by 10 bases, with 6 bases left in between. CDR3 size: 10 residues. Germline CDR1 DFQATT, CDR2 SNEGSKA (reference sequence). The CDR3 nucleotides read TGCAGTGCTAGAAACAGGGAGCAGTTCTTC. It specifies CSARNREQFF.

This chain uses TRBV6-5 with TRBJ2-1; 12 bases agree with TRBD2. CDR3 length: 13 amino acids. CDR1 MNHEY and CDR2 SVGAGI come from the germline V gene. V gave up 6 bases and J gave up 10 bases; unmatched junction bases: 4. The CDR3 is CASSPTSGGEQFF. CDR3 sequence (DNA): TGTGCCAGCAGCCCGACTAGCGGGGGAGAGCAGTTCTTC.

This clone came up once. V and J are TRBV27 and TRBJ2-7; 8 bases map to TRBD2. CDR3 length: 18 residues. The J segment lost 0 bases and the V segment lost 3 bases, leaving 13 bases of the junction unmatched. Germline CDR1 is MNHEY and CDR2 is SMNVEV (reference sequence). CDR3 residues: CASSLAPPIAGSSYEQYF. The DNA for the CDR3 is TGTGCCAGCAGTTTGGCCCCCCCCATAGCGGGGAGCTCCTACGAGCAGTACTTC.

Remarks on this clone: The junction departs from germline at one end; a sequencing error may be responsible. The identical CDR3 is also encoded by other nucleotide sequences in the sample. The V and J genes are TRBV27 and TRBJ1-6; D gene uncertain. The germline gives CDR1 MNHEY, CDR2 SMNVEV (reference sequence). The CDR3 length is 15 residues. CDR3 region: CASSLGRVYNSPLHF. The CDR3 DNA sequence: TGTGCCAGCAGTTTAGGCCGGGTTTACAATTCCCCCCTCCACTTT.

The chain couples TRBV5-1 to TRBJ2-6, with TRBD2 identical over 7 bases. Germline CDR1 reads SGHRS; CDR2 reads YFSETQ. V lost 4 bases and J lost 4; bases outside the gene matches: 8. The CDR3 is 16 amino acids. The DNA of the CDR3 is TGCGCCAGCAGCCCGGAGGGAGGGTCGGGGGCCAACGTCCTGACTTTC. Encoded protein: CASSPEGGSGANVLTF.

This sequence joins TRBV6-1 and TRBJ1-1; D is perhaps TRBD1 (5 bases). From germline, CDR1 is MNHNS and CDR2 SASEGT. V lost 5 bases to trimming and J lost 5 bases, with 12 bases between them. The CDR3 runs 13 residues. CDR3 protein: CASSPTGRTEAFF. The CDR3 nucleotides are TGTGCCAGCAGTCCAACAGGTCGGACTGAAGCTTTCTTT.

This clone was recorded once. The chain employs TRBV29-1 and TRBJ2-2; 7 bases are a match to TRBD1. In germline, CDR1 is SQVTM, CDR2 ANQGSEA. This CDR3 spans 10 amino acids. V lost 7 bases and J lost 11; bases outside the gene matches: 4. In nucleotides, the CDR3 is TGCAGCGCCCGACAGGGCGAGCTGTTTTTT. Translated: CSARQGELFF.